This T cell receptor (beta chain) derives from a study of CD8+ T cells in alopecia areata. Study at large: Treated patients received oral tofacitinib, 5 to 10 mg twice daily.

Study observations and caveats: Compared with normal scalp, lesional scalp had higher clonality and more expanded CD8+ clones.

In this sample, this clone turned up a few times. Its antigen is currently unknown. The sequencing template was cDNA reverse transcribed from extracted RNA. Profiled with immunoSEQ multiplex PCR; TCRdb holds only in-frame clones, not every one. The table shows about 180,000 clones, with 58% occurring only once. The CDR3 is made up of 14 amino acids. Germline values: CDR1 SQVTM, CDR2 ANQGSEA. V was pared by 7 bases and J by 1 base, with 17 bases between. Indicated treatment: oral pan-JAK inhibitor, 5-10 mg twice daily. Sampling of alopecia areata patients yielded lesional scalp punch biopsies as well as peripheral blood.

The sequence was collected from a human donor with alopecia areata. The genes are TRBV29-1 and TRBJ2-7, with a possible D match to TRBD2 (6 bases). This specimen was CD4+ T cells sorted from blood, taken at week 56, from a patient treated with tofacitinib. CDR3 sequence: CSASPRLGSYEQYF. The CDR3 DNA follows: TGCAGCGCCTCCCCCCGACTAGGGTCCTACGAGCAGTACTTC.